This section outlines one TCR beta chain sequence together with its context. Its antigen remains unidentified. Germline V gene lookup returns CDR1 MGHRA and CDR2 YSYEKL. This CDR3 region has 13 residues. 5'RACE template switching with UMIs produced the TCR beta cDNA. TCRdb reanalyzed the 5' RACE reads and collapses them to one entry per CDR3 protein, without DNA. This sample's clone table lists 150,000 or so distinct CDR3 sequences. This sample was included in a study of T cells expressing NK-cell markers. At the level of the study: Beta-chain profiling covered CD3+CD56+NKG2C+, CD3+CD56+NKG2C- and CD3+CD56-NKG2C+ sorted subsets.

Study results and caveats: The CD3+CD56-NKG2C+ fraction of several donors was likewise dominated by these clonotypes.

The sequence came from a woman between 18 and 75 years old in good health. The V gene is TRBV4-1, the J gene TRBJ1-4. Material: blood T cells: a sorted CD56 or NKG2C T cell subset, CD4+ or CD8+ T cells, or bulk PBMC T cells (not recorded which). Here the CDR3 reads CASSQGIGEKLFF.